What follows are 9 T cell receptor beta chains derived from one specimen sequenced in a study of cytotoxic CD8 clonotypes in ibrutinib-treated CLL. Clones were read by immunoSEQ multiplex PCR, and TCRdb kept only the in-frame ones, dropping some. This repertoire shows about 50,000 clones, less than 75% found once; its top ten account for about 39%. The starting material was PBMCs, obtained after 12 months of ibrutinib treatment. The receptors derive from a human donor with chronic lymphocytic leukemia.

The chain links TRBV30 to TRBJ2-5, with TRBD2 identical over 7 bases. The germline CDR1 and CDR2 sequences are GTSNPN and SVGIG (reference sequence). Trimming took 3 bases from V and 7 from J; bases not matched to a gene: 8. The CDR3 contains 13 residues. CDR3 loop: CAWSGTSVGTQYF. CDR3 in DNA: TGTGCCTGGAGCGGTACTAGCGTTGGGACCCAGTACTTC.

The rearrangement uses TRBV28 and TRBJ1-2; 10 bases map to TRBD1. Germline values: CDR1 MDHEN, CDR2 SYDVKM. V lost 5 bases, J lost 4 bases, and 10 bases stayed unmatched. The CDR3 extends over 16 amino acids. Here the CDR3 DNA reads TGTGCCAGCAGTGCCCCCCGACAGGGGGCAGCCTATGGCTACACCTTC. It specifies CASSAPRQGAAYGYTF.

The chain has TRBV7-3 and TRBJ2-1; 8 bases match TRBD2. CDR3 length: 14 amino acids. The junction had 4 bases not matched to a gene; V was cut back by 1 base and J by 8 bases. CDR1 is SGHTA and CDR2 is FQGTGA in the germline V gene. The CDR3 coding sequence is TGTGCCAGCAGCTTAAGCGGGAGGCGGGATGAGCAGTTCTTC. Protein product: CASSLSGRRDEQFF.

The chain is built from TRBV5-1 and TRBJ2-7, with a tentative D call TRBD2 (5 bases). The germline V gene has CDR1 SGHRS and CDR2 YFSETQ. The CDR3 loop spans 15 amino acids. The V and J ends lost 6 bases and 6 bases respectively, with 22 bases between them. The CDR3, as DNA: TGCGCCAGCAACAACCTCCCGGGAACGCTCGGCGAGCAGTACTTC. It encodes CASNNLPGTLGEQYF.

The rearrangement joins TRBV28 to TRBJ2-3, with D unclear. The CDR3 loop spans 12 amino acids. Germline V gene data show CDR1 as MDHEN and CDR2 as SYDVKM. V gave up 5 bases and J gave up 2 bases, with 5 bases separating them. CDR3 nucleotide sequence: TGTGCCAGCAGTCATCTCACAGATACGCAGTATTTT. This gives the protein CASSHLTDTQYF.

The V and J genes are TRBV9 and TRBJ2-1; possible D gene TRBD2, 5 bases. CDR3 length: 12 amino acids. From germline, CDR1 is SGDLS and CDR2 YYNGEE. V dropped 0 bases and J dropped 7 bases, with 5 bases sitting between them. The CDR3 region is CASSVGENEQFF. CDR3 DNA sequence: TGTGCCAGCAGCGTAGGGGAGAATGAGCAGTTCTTC.

The rearrangement links TRBV18 to TRBJ2-7; D remains ambiguous. V lost 2 bases and J 3 bases, leaving 11 bases between the germline ends. This CDR3 contains 14 residues. The germline gives CDR1 KGHSH, CDR2 LQKENI. The CDR3 DNA reads TGTGCCAGCTCACCAGGTGAACGTCTCTACGAGCAGTACTTC. Amino acid sequence: CASSPGERLYEQYF.

The chain couples TRBV30 to TRBJ2-1, with 7 nucleotides matching TRBD2. Trimming at V came to 2 bases and at J to 4 bases, leaving 8 bases not matched to a gene. The V gene's germline CDR1 is GTSNPN and CDR2 SVGIG (reference sequence). This CDR3 has 15 amino acids. The CDR3 coding sequence is TGTGCCTGGAGTCTTTTAGTAGCGGGTTACAATGAGCAGTTCTTC. It yields the protein CAWSLLVAGYNEQFF.

The chain couples TRBV11-2 to TRBJ2-1, with D possibly matching TRBD2 (6 bases). CDR3 length: 12 residues. Germline V gives CDR1 SGHAT, CDR2 FQNNGV. V lost 3 bases and J lost 9, with 9 bases in between. In DNA form, the CDR3 reads TGTGCCAGCAGCTTGCGGGATCGTGAGCAGTTCTTC. It translates to CASSLRDREQFF.